What follows are 5 T cell receptor beta chains derived from one specimen sequenced in a study of blood T cell repertoires in COVID-19. Data came from immunoSEQ multiplex PCR; TCRdb stores just in-frame clones and leaves some out. The sample contains about 230,000 clones, over 80% of which appear only once. The specimen sequenced was peripheral blood. The receptors stem from a woman in her 70s with active or convalescent COVID-19.

CDR3 loop: CASSLDIPGLLVNTEAFF. The CDR3 DNA reads as TGCGCCAGCAGCTTGGACATCCCGGGACTTTTGGTTAACACTGAAGCTTTCTTT. The V gene is TRBV5-1, the J gene TRBJ1-1; TRBD1 might be the D (5 bases). The V end lost 0 bases, the J end lost 2 bases, and 20 bases lay between the germline ends. The CDR3 has 18 amino acids. Germline lookup yields CDR1 SGHRS and CDR2 YFSETQ.

The chain links TRBV10-3 to TRBJ1-5, with 7 bases that match TRBD1. Germline CDR1 and CDR2: ENHRY and SYGVKD. This CDR3 comprises 13 residues. With 7 bases clipped from V and 5 bases from J, the junction kept 5 bases outside the gene matches. CDR3 nucleotide sequence: TGTGCCATCAAGAGGGGGCTCGATCAGCCCCAGCATTTT. Translating it yields CAIKRGLDQPQHF.

This chain uses TRBV4-1 with TRBJ2-7, with 9 nucleotides matching TRBD1. V lost 1 base and J lost 2; bases outside the gene matches: 0. Germline V gene data show CDR1 as MGHRA and CDR2 as YSYEKL. The CDR3 extends over 14 amino acids. The CDR3: CASSQGQGAYEQYF. The CDR3 DNA sequence: TGCGCCAGCAGCCAAGGACAGGGGGCCTACGAGCAGTACTTC.

The chain combines TRBV3-1 (or the pseudogene TRBV3-2) with TRBJ1-1; D remains ambiguous. The CDR3 spans 12 residues. V lost 1 base and J 10 bases, leaving 10 bases between the germline ends. Per germline, CDR1 LGHDT and CDR2 YNNKEL (reference sequence). CDR3 sequence reads: CASSQATVGAFF. As DNA, the CDR3 is TGTGCCAGCAGCCAAGCTACAGTGGGAGCTTTCTTT.

This clone was seen once. The chain combines TRBV7-9 with TRBJ2-3; D remains ambiguous. Between the trimmed V and J ends, which lost 4 bases and 0 bases, there was a span of 11 bases. Per the germline V gene, CDR1 is SEHNR and CDR2 is FQNEAQ (reference sequence). CDR3 length: 15 amino acids. The DNA of the CDR3 is TGTGCCAGCAGCTCCGGTATAACTAGCACAGATACGCAGTATTTT. This codes for CASSSGITSTDTQYF.